The rows below give T cell receptor beta chains drawn from one sample of a study of OX40 agonist ivuxolimab in advanced cancers. Sequencing was performed with immunoSEQ multiplex PCR; in TCRdb, only in-frame clones are kept and a portion is missing. Of about 72,000 clones listed, roughly nine tenths were seen once; the top ten hold more than 9.5%. Here the sequenced sample was CD4+ or CD8+ T cells sorted from blood, taken in a trial of the OX40 agonist ivuxolimab. These receptors were collected from an adult with an advanced solid tumor such as melanoma, head and neck, liver or kidney cancer. Each CDR3 is given with its conserved first and last residue. Each record gives: J gene, V gene, D gene, clone size, CDR3 protein, CDR3 DNA. The D gene is left open where the match is weak. Size values are once, few and many counts, or a class for expanded clones, and some rows have none.

j_call: TRBJ1-4; v_call: TRBV7-6; d_call: -; clone_size: -; cdr3_aa: CASSLQGTEKLFF; cdr3_nt: TGTGCCAGCAGCTTACAAGGTACTGAAAAACTGTTTTTT
j_call: TRBJ2-5; v_call: TRBV6-6; d_call: -; clone_size: -; cdr3_aa: CASSYSRGPETQYF; cdr3_nt: TGTGCCAGCAGTTACTCGAGGGGCCCAGAGACCCAGTACTTC
j_call: TRBJ1-3; v_call: TRBV7-6; d_call: -; clone_size: -; cdr3_aa: CASSLDKGHSGNTIYF; cdr3_nt: TGTGCCAGCAGCTTAGACAAGGGGCACTCTGGAAACACCATATATTTT
j_call: TRBJ1-2; v_call: TRBV4-2; d_call: -; clone_size: once; cdr3_aa: CASSQRTADVLYGYTF; cdr3_nt: TGTGCCAGCAGCCAAAGAACCGCAGATGTCCTATATGGCTACACCTTC
j_call: TRBJ2-7; v_call: TRBV28; d_call: -; clone_size: -; cdr3_aa: CASSVLYEQYF; cdr3_nt: TGTGCCAGCAGTGTGTTGTACGAGCAGTACTTC
j_call: TRBJ2-7; v_call: TRBV6-5; d_call: -; clone_size: -; cdr3_aa: CASSSHPLYEQYF; cdr3_nt: TGTGCCAGCAGTTCGCACCCTCTCTACGAGCAGTACTTC
j_call: TRBJ2-3; v_call: TRBV28; d_call: -; clone_size: -; cdr3_aa: CASTPPSTDTQYF; cdr3_nt: TGTGCCAGCACCCCTCCCTCCACAGATACGCAGTATTTT
j_call: TRBJ2-3; v_call: TRBV18; d_call: -; clone_size: -; cdr3_aa: CASSPYGGQTTQYF; cdr3_nt: TGTGCCAGCTCACCATATGGAGGGCAGACTACGCAGTATTTT
j_call: TRBJ2-5; v_call: TRBV7-2; d_call: TRBD2; clone_size: -; cdr3_aa: CASSFGLAGEYQETQYF; cdr3_nt: TGTGCCAGCAGCTTCGGACTAGCGGGGGAGTACCAAGAGACCCAGTACTTC
j_call: TRBJ2-5; v_call: TRBV19; d_call: -; clone_size: -; cdr3_aa: CASSPYRVQETQYF; cdr3_nt: TGTGCCAGTAGTCCCTACAGGGTCCAAGAGACCCAGTACTTC
j_call: TRBJ2-1; v_call: TRBV27; d_call: -; clone_size: -; cdr3_aa: CASSFRTPLKLFF; cdr3_nt: TGTGCCAGCAGTTTCAGGACACCCCTAAAACTGTTCTTC
j_call: TRBJ2-7; v_call: TRBV5-1; d_call: -; clone_size: once; cdr3_aa: CASSLRVSDYEQYF; cdr3_nt: TGCGCCAGCAGCTTGAGAGTGTCTGACTACGAGCAGTACTTC
j_call: TRBJ2-1; v_call: TRBV28; d_call: TRBD2; clone_size: -; cdr3_aa: CASRTGTSGRFYNEQFF; cdr3_nt: TGTGCCAGCAGGACCGGGACTAGCGGGAGGTTCTACAATGAGCAGTTCTTC
j_call: TRBJ2-5; v_call: TRBV10-3; d_call: -; clone_size: -; cdr3_aa: CAIMQHRDGRETQYF; cdr3_nt: TGTGCCATCATGCAGCACCGGGACGGACGAGAGACCCAGTACTTC
j_call: TRBJ2-1; v_call: TRBV27; d_call: -; clone_size: -; cdr3_aa: CASTRGVEQFF; cdr3_nt: TGTGCCAGCACCCGAGGAGTTGAGCAGTTCTTC
j_call: TRBJ2-5; v_call: TRBV5-1; d_call: -; clone_size: few; cdr3_aa: CASSPQSEGTQYF; cdr3_nt: TGCGCCAGCAGCCCTCAGTCCGAGGGGACCCAGTACTTC
j_call: TRBJ1-5; v_call: TRBV6-6; d_call: -; clone_size: once; cdr3_aa: CASRGTFSIKPQHF; cdr3_nt: TGTGCCAGCAGAGGGACATTCTCAATCAAGCCCCAGCATTTT
j_call: TRBJ2-1; v_call: TRBV28; d_call: TRBD2; clone_size: -; cdr3_aa: CASNWGSSGVTEQFF; cdr3_nt: TGTGCCAGCAACTGGGGGTCTAGCGGGGTCACGGAGCAGTTCTTC
j_call: TRBJ2-5; v_call: TRBV2; d_call: -; clone_size: -; cdr3_aa: CASSESRGGETQYF; cdr3_nt: TGTGCCAGCAGTGAATCAAGAGGGGGTGAGACCCAGTACTTC
j_call: TRBJ2-7; v_call: TRBV6-1; d_call: TRBD1; clone_size: -; cdr3_aa: CASNSPTGGLHEQYF; cdr3_nt: TGTGCCAGCAATTCGCCTACAGGGGGCTTGCACGAGCAGTACTTC
j_call: TRBJ1-5; v_call: TRBV6-1; d_call: -; clone_size: -; cdr3_aa: CASKFYSNQPQHF; cdr3_nt: TGTGCCAGCAAGTTTTACAGCAATCAGCCCCAGCATTTT
j_call: TRBJ2-7; v_call: TRBV20-1; d_call: TRBD1; clone_size: -; cdr3_aa: CSARQGLPQYF; cdr3_nt: TGCAGTGCTCGACAGGGGTTACCGCAGTACTTC
j_call: TRBJ2-7; v_call: TRBV5-4; d_call: TRBD2; clone_size: -; cdr3_aa: CASSLGRGAASGAYEQYF; cdr3_nt: TGTGCCAGCAGCTTGGGGAGGGGGGCGGCTAGCGGGGCTTACGAGCAGTACTTC
j_call: TRBJ2-5; v_call: TRBV7-2; d_call: -; clone_size: -; cdr3_aa: CASSPPTNQETQYF; cdr3_nt: TGTGCCAGCAGCCCACCGACTAATCAAGAGACCCAGTACTTC
j_call: TRBJ1-5; v_call: TRBV18; d_call: -; clone_size: few; cdr3_aa: CASSPGPMEPQHF; cdr3_nt: TGTGCCAGCTCACCAGGCCCGATGGAGCCCCAGCATTTT
j_call: TRBJ1-3; v_call: TRBV2; d_call: TRBD1; clone_size: -; cdr3_aa: CASSEGTEGNTIYF; cdr3_nt: TGTGCCAGCAGTGAGGGGACAGAGGGAAACACCATATATTTT
j_call: TRBJ1-5; v_call: TRBV28; d_call: -; clone_size: once; cdr3_aa: CASLGPGQPQHF; cdr3_nt: TGTGCCAGTTTGGGGCCCGGTCAGCCCCAGCATTTT
j_call: TRBJ1-1; v_call: TRBV5-6; d_call: -; clone_size: -; cdr3_aa: CASSLYQGHTEAFF; cdr3_nt: TGTGCCAGCAGCTTATACCAGGGTCACACTGAAGCTTTCTTT
j_call: TRBJ2-7; v_call: TRBV6-5; d_call: TRBD2; clone_size: -; cdr3_aa: CASSVGRTSGIEQYF; cdr3_nt: TGTGCCAGCAGTGTTGGTAGGACTAGCGGGATCGAGCAGTACTTC
j_call: TRBJ2-7; v_call: TRBV6-1; d_call: TRBD2; clone_size: -; cdr3_aa: CASSVIQRDYEQYF; cdr3_nt: TGTGCCAGCAGTGTAATTCAGCGGGACTACGAGCAGTACTTC
j_call: TRBJ2-1; v_call: TRBV4-1; d_call: -; clone_size: -; cdr3_aa: CASSQVGRGGHNEQFF; cdr3_nt: TGCGCCAGCAGCCAAGTTGGGAGGGGGGGTCACAATGAGCAGTTCTTC
j_call: TRBJ2-6; v_call: TRBV10-3; d_call: TRBD2; clone_size: -; cdr3_aa: CAIKAGESSGANVLTF; cdr3_nt: TGTGCCATCAAAGCGGGAGAGAGCTCTGGGGCCAACGTCCTGACTTTC
j_call: TRBJ1-2; v_call: TRBV27; d_call: -; clone_size: -; cdr3_aa: CASSPQRVNYGYTF; cdr3_nt: TGTGCCAGCAGTCCGCAGCGTGTTAACTATGGCTACACCTTC
j_call: TRBJ2-7; v_call: TRBV5-1; d_call: TRBD1; clone_size: once; cdr3_aa: CASSYPGQGARSAEQYF; cdr3_nt: TGCGCCAGCAGCTACCCCGGACAGGGGGCGCGGAGTGCCGAGCAGTACTTC
j_call: TRBJ2-1; v_call: TRBV9; d_call: TRBD2; clone_size: -; cdr3_aa: CASSVESWREAHNEQFF; cdr3_nt: TGTGCCAGCAGCGTAGAGTCCTGGCGGGAGGCGCACAATGAGCAGTTCTTC
j_call: TRBJ2-5; v_call: TRBV28; d_call: -; clone_size: -; cdr3_aa: CAGSPFLGETQYF; cdr3_nt: TGTGCCGGCAGTCCTTTCTTGGGGGAGACCCAGTACTTC
j_call: TRBJ2-4; v_call: TRBV7-9; d_call: TRBD2; clone_size: -; cdr3_aa: CASSFGTSGGAVIKNIQYF; cdr3_nt: TGTGCCAGCAGCTTTGGGACTAGCGGGGGGGCCGTTATCAAAAACATTCAGTACTTC
j_call: TRBJ2-2; v_call: TRBV5-1; d_call: -; clone_size: -; cdr3_aa: CASGSGTVNTGELFF; cdr3_nt: TGCGCCAGCGGCTCCGGGACGGTGAACACCGGGGAGCTGTTTTTT
j_call: TRBJ2-5; v_call: TRBV6-1; d_call: -; clone_size: -; cdr3_aa: CASSQDFQETQYF; cdr3_nt: TGTGCCAGCAGCCAGGACTTTCAAGAGACCCAGTACTTC
j_call: TRBJ1-5; v_call: TRBV28; d_call: -; clone_size: -; cdr3_aa: CASSFTGVIQPQHF; cdr3_nt: TGTGCCAGCAGTTTCACGGGGGTTATTCAGCCCCAGCATTTT
j_call: TRBJ2-7; v_call: TRBV2; d_call: -; clone_size: -; cdr3_aa: CASSGRPTGEQYF; cdr3_nt: TGTGCCAGCAGTGGACGGCCCACCGGCGAGCAGTACTTC